The source of this T cell receptor beta chain is a study of T-cell reconstitution after alpha-beta-depleted transplantation in children. Study-wide findings and caveats: T-cell counts and diversity at one year following transplant were attributed mainly to newly produced T cells.

The CDR3 is 15 residues long. V was pared by 5 bases and J by 4 bases, with 17 bases between. Germline values: CDR1 MNHEY, CDR2 SMNVEV (reference sequence). Unique molecular identifiers tagged the TCRbeta library. TCRdb independently ran MiXCR on the PCR reads; one entry per CDR3 protein. The sample includes about 7,700 distinct CDR3 sequences, about 13% of them seen just once. On this clonotype: Its antigen is not identified.

The source is a patient aged 2-15 years who had a stem cell transplant for inherited bone marrow failure, so the T cells may come from the graft donor. This chain connects TRBV27 to TRBJ2-5; tentatively, D is TRBD1 (6 bases). Source: PBMCs, mostly from graft donor cells, taken 60 days after TCRalphabeta/CD19-depleted stem cell transplant. CDR3 amino acids: CASSPPGQRRETQYF. CDR3 coding DNA: TGTGCCAGCAGTCCCCCGGGACAAAGGAGAGAGACCCAGTACTTC.